What follows are 18 T cell receptor beta chains derived from one specimen sequenced in a study of blood T cell repertoires in COVID-19. Libraries were prepared by immunoSEQ multiplex PCR; TCRdb keeps only in-frame clonotypes and omits some of them. The sample includes hundreds of thousands of clones, 70% to 90% of them seen just once. The specimen was peripheral blood. The receptor set was obtained from an elderly man with acute or convalescent COVID-19.

The gene calls are TRBV5-8 and TRBJ2-7; 9 bases line up with TRBD1. V dropped 1 base and J dropped 2; count of bases not matched to a gene: 7. This CDR3 region has 16 residues. Per the germline V gene, CDR1 is SGHTS and CDR2 is YDEGEE. This chain's CDR3 is CASSLMFGQGPYEQYF. The CDR3 DNA follows: TGTGCCAGCAGCTTGATGTTTGGACAGGGGCCCTACGAGCAGTACTTC.

V usage is TRBV18 and J usage is TRBJ2-2; D may be TRBD1 (5 bases). CDR1 is KGHSH and CDR2 is LQKENI in the germline V gene. The CDR3 consists of 14 residues. Trimming removed 4 bases at V and 2 bases at J, with 8 bases between. The CDR3 loop is CASSRGGNTGELFF. CDR3 bases: TGTGCCAGCTCACGGGGCGGTAACACCGGGGAGCTGTTTTTT. The full variable domain, completed using reference TRBV18 and TRBJ2-2, is NAGVMQNPRHLVRRRGQEARLRCSPMKGHSHVYWYRQLPEEGLKFMVYLQKENIIDESGMPKERFSAEFPKEGPSILRIQQVVRGDSAAYFCASSRGGNTGELFFGEGSRLTVL.

This clone was recorded once. The CDR3, as DNA: TGCGCCAGCAGCCCGATAACCGGCGGGACAGGAGACTACGAGCAGTACTTC. The encoded protein is CASSPITGGTGDYEQYF. The J gene is TRBJ2-7, the V gene TRBV5-1, with 8 bases fitting TRBD1. Germline V gives CDR1 SGHRS, CDR2 YFSETQ. V lost 4 bases, J lost 3 bases, and 15 bases stayed unmatched. This CDR3 has 17 residues.

This clone came up once. The chain uses TRBV6-5 and TRBJ1-2; D remains ambiguous. The CDR3 sequence is 15 residues long. Germline CDR1 MNHEY, CDR2 SVGAGI. V lost 6 bases to trimming and J lost 2 bases, with 16 bases between them. The CDR3 bases are TGTGCCAGCAGAGTGACTCTCTCGGCGAACTATGGCTACACCTTC. Translated: CASRVTLSANYGYTF.

The chain uses TRBV9 and TRBJ2-3; 9 positions agree with TRBD2. The V and J ends lost 4 bases and 3 bases, in that order; junction bases with no gene match: 6. The CDR3 is made up of 15 amino acids. Germline-derived CDR1 and CDR2 are SGDLS and YYNGEE. The CDR3 region is CASSRGGAVTDTQYF. The DNA of the CDR3 is TGTGCCAGCAGCCGCGGGGGGGCGGTAACAGATACGCAGTATTTT.

The chain is built from TRBV12-2 and TRBJ2-3; the table gives TRBD2 as D, unverified against the DNA. TRBV12-2 is a recognized pseudogene. This CDR3 is 16 amino acids long. CDR3: CASRLLADRSTDTQYF. CDR3 DNA: TGTGCAAGTCGCTTACTAGCGGACCGGAGCACAGATACGCAGTATTTT.

The genes are TRBV27 and TRBJ2-2, with 8 bases aligning to TRBD1. CDR1 and CDR2 (germline): MNHEY, SMNVEV (reference sequence). This CDR3 spans 15 amino acids. The V and J ends lost 6 bases and 0 bases, in that order; junction bases with no gene match: 3. Here the CDR3 DNA reads TGTGCCAGCAGAAGGACAGGGACGAACACCGGGGAGCTGTTTTTT. Protein sequence: CASRRTGTNTGELFF.

The CDR3 DNA sequence: TGTGCCAGCAGCCCAACAGGTTCTCCTATCTCTGGGGCCAACGTCCTGACTTTC. Translated: CASSPTGSPISGANVLTF. The rearrangement joins TRBV7-9 to TRBJ2-6; weak D call: TRBD1 (5 bases). The CDR3 length is 18 residues. The V end lost 5 bases, the J end lost 0 bases, and 17 bases lay between the germline ends. CDR1 SEHNR and CDR2 FQNEAQ come from the germline V gene (reference sequence). Full variable domain (remainder filled in from reference TRBV7-9 and TRBJ2-6): DTGVSQNPRHKITKRGQNVTFRCDPISEHNRLYWYRQTLGQGPEFLTYFQNEAQLEKSRLLSDRFSAERPKGSFSTLEIQRTEQGDSAMYLCASSPTGSPISGANVLTFGAGSRLTVL.

The chain employs TRBV4-3 and TRBJ1-2, with 8 bases aligning to TRBD1. This CDR3 contains 14 residues. CDR1 LGHNA and CDR2 YSLEER come from the germline V gene. The junction had 3 bases not matched to a gene; V was cut back by 0 bases and J by 6 bases. The CDR3: CASSQEGRGHGYTF. The CDR3 DNA is TGCGCCAGCAGCCAAGAGGGCAGGGGGCATGGCTACACCTTC.

The V gene is TRBV3-1 (or the pseudogene TRBV3-2), the J gene TRBJ2-7; no clear D gene. V was clipped by 2 bases and J by 6 bases, with 8 bases between them. The CDR3 sequence is 12 residues long. Germline lookup yields CDR1 LGHDT and CDR2 YNNKEL (reference sequence). CDR3 sequence reads: CASSQLSGEQYF. CDR3 nucleotides: TGTGCCAGCAGCCAACTATCGGGCGAGCAGTACTTC.

V usage is TRBV5-6 and J usage is TRBJ2-2, with a tentative D call TRBD1 (5 bases). Germline V gene lookup returns CDR1 SGHDT and CDR2 YYEEEE. CDR3 size: 16 residues. The ends were cut back, 3 bases at V and 0 bases at J, with 12 bases in the middle. The CDR3 region is CASSSLSRANTGELFF. The CDR3, as DNA: TGTGCCAGCAGCTCCCTAAGCAGGGCGAACACCGGGGAGCTGTTTTTT.

The chain recombines TRBV24-1 with TRBJ1-5; TRBD1 aligns across 7 bases. The germline V gene has CDR1 KGHDR and CDR2 SFDVKD. The CDR3 runs 13 residues. Trimming removed 5 bases from V and 6 bases from J; junction bases left unmatched: 3. The CDR3 nucleotides read TGTGCCACCAGTGCACAGGGGATTCAGCCCCAGCATTTT. Translated: CATSAQGIQPQHF.

The chain is built from TRBV5-4 and TRBJ1-1, with a tentative D call TRBD1 (6 bases). V was pared by 0 bases and J by 0 bases, with 9 bases between. Germline V gene lookup returns CDR1 SGHNT and CDR2 YYREEE (reference sequence). The CDR3 consists of 15 residues. The CDR3 DNA reads as TGTGCCAGCAGCTTGGTGAGGGGGATGAACACTGAAGCTTTCTTT. Amino acid sequence: CASSLVRGMNTEAFF. Full variable domain (remainder filled in from reference TRBV5-4 and TRBJ1-1): ETGVTQSPTHLIKTRGQQVTLRCSSQSGHNTVSWYQQALGQGPQFIFQYYREEENGRGNFPPRFSGLQFPNYSSELNVNALELDDSALYLCASSLVRGMNTEAFFGQGTRLTVV.

The chain carries TRBV19 and TRBJ1-5; D possibly corresponds to TRBD1 (5 bases). Germline V gene data show CDR1 as LNHDA and CDR2 as SQIVND (reference sequence). The CDR3 contains 15 residues. V lost 2 bases and J 2 bases, leaving 10 bases between the germline ends. The CDR3 region has the DNA TGTGCCAGTAGTATACAGGGCCATCGCAATCAGCCCCAGCATTTT. This gives the protein CASSIQGHRNQPQHF. Full variable domain (rest looked up from reference TRBV19 and TRBJ1-5): DGGITQSPKYLFRKEGQNVTLSCEQNLNHDAMYWYRQDPGQGLRLIYYSQIVNDFQKGDIAEGYSVSREKKESFPLTVTSAQKNPTAFYLCASSIQGHRNQPQHFGDGTRLSIL.

This clone was detected only once. CDR3: CASSSRLQVYSYEQYF. The CDR3 nucleotides read TGCGCCAGCAGCTCACGATTACAGGTTTACTCCTACGAGCAGTACTTC. The V call is TRBV5-1, the J call TRBJ2-7; weak D call: TRBD1 (5 bases). Looked up from germline, CDR1 is SGHRS and CDR2 is YFSETQ. The germline V and J ends were trimmed by 3 bases and 0 bases, with 16 bases remaining between them. The CDR3 sequence is 16 residues long.

This chain uses TRBV3-1 (or the pseudogene TRBV3-2) with TRBJ1-1; D is uncertain. Germline V gene lookup returns CDR1 LGHDT and CDR2 YNNKEL (reference sequence). V dropped 4 bases and J dropped 4 bases, with 10 bases sitting between them. The CDR3 covers 13 residues. The CDR3 nucleotides are TGTGCCAGCAGCCCAGACCTAATCACTGAAGCTTTCTTT. The encoded protein is CASSPDLITEAFF.

V and J are TRBV5-4 and TRBJ2-2; 7 bases align to TRBD1. In germline, CDR1 is SGHNT, CDR2 YYREEE (reference sequence). The V segment lost 0 bases and the J segment 7 bases; nucleotides outside the gene matches: 6. This CDR3 contains 15 residues. CDR3 bases: TGTGCCAGCAGCTTGGCGACAGGGTCCGGCGGGGAGCTGTTTTTT. Residues: CASSLATGSGGELFF.

This clone appeared a single time. This sequence joins TRBV6-6 and TRBJ2-3; TRBD2 matches at 9 bases. J lost 4 bases, V lost 8 bases, and 1 base had no gene match. The germline V gene encodes CDR1 MNHNY and CDR2 SVGAGI (reference sequence). This CDR3 region has 12 residues. The CDR3 is CASRTSADTQYF. In nucleotides, the CDR3 is TGTGCCAGCCGGACTAGCGCAGATACGCAGTATTTT.